This is a list of T cell receptor beta chains from one sample in a study of cytomegalovirus exposure and HLA in healthy donors. The method was immunoSEQ multiplex PCR; TCRdb's version includes in-frame clones alone and lacks a portion of them. The table shows about 180,000 clones, with about four fifths occurring only once. The sample taken for sequencing was PBMCs. The receptors originated from a woman younger than 45 in good health and CMV-seronegative. CDR3s include the opening cysteine and the closing phenylalanine or tryptophan. The D gene is left open where the match is weak. Only part of the rows carry a size: once, few, many, or a class if the clone is expanded.

j_call clone_size v_call d_call cdr3_aa cdr3_nt
TRBJ1-5 - TRBV6-5 - CASSVDIRNQPQHF TGTGCCAGCAGTGTCGACATTCGCAATCAGCCCCAGCATTTT
TRBJ2-3 - TRBV9 - CASSVEGGGTDTQYF TGTGCCAGCAGCGTAGAAGGGGGAGGCACAGATACGCAGTATTTT
TRBJ2-5 - TRBV4-1 - CASSQGGPQETQYF TGCGCCAGCAGCCAAGGCGGGCCACAAGAGACCCAGTACTTC
TRBJ2-5 - TRBV5-1 TRBD2 CASSFGVRSSGGQETQYF TGCGCCAGCAGCTTTGGGGTCCGGTCTAGCGGGGGACAAGAGACCCAGTACTTC
TRBJ2-2 few TRBV11-2 - CASSDRQVNTGELFF TGTGCCAGCAGCGACCGACAGGTTAACACCGGGGAGCTGTTTTTT
TRBJ2-7 - TRBV7-9 - CASSLIYREEEQYF TGTGCCAGCAGCTTAATCTACAGGGAAGAAGAGCAGTACTTC
TRBJ2-2 - TRBV30 - CARSTTIAAGELFF TGTGCCAGATCCACAACGATAGCCGCCGGGGAGCTGTTTTTT
TRBJ2-1 - TRBV18 TRBD1 CASSHGTGEGSYNEQFF TGTGCCAGCTCACACGGGACAGGGGAAGGCTCCTACAATGAGCAGTTCTTC
TRBJ2-7 - TRBV18 - CASSPYPGTTTHYEQYF TGTGCCAGCTCACCCTACCCCGGGACAACCACCCACTACGAGCAGTACTTC
TRBJ2-5 - TRBV27 TRBD2 CASTERLAGRGETQYF TGTGCCAGCACGGAACGACTAGCTGGTCGCGGGGAGACCCAGTACTTC
TRBJ1-2 few TRBV25-1 - CASSELGPGLNYGYTF TGTGCCAGCAGTGAATTAGGCCCGGGACTTAACTATGGCTACACCTTC
TRBJ2-1 - TRBV28 - CASKTLGARSYNEQFF TGTGCCAGCAAAACCCTAGGGGCTCGGTCCTACAATGAGCAGTTCTTC
TRBJ2-5 - TRBV5-4 TRBD2 CASSSPGTSGLTQYF TGTGCCAGCAGCTCACCCGGGACTAGCGGGCTCACCCAGTACTTC
TRBJ2-4 - TRBV5-1 TRBD1 CASSWDRGENIQYF TGCGCCAGCAGCTGGGACAGGGGAGAAAACATTCAGTACTTC
TRBJ1-5 - TRBV2 - CASSERTPDSNQPQHF TGTGCCAGCAGTGAAAGGACACCTGATAGCAATCAGCCCCAGCATTTT
TRBJ1-6 few TRBV5-1 - CASSLGVSDSPLHF TGCGCCAGCAGCTTGGGAGTTTCGGATTCACCCCTCCACTTT
TRBJ1-1 - TRBV30 - CAWSGAGVTEAFF TGTGCCTGGAGTGGGGCAGGGGTTACTGAAGCTTTCTTT
TRBJ2-2 - TRBV30 TRBD2 CAWRGPTSGGAGTGELFF TGTGCCTGGAGGGGCCCGACTAGCGGGGGGGCCGGGACCGGGGAGCTGTTTTTT
TRBJ1-1 - TRBV5-1 - CASSLYLAGRGDTEAFF TGCGCCAGCAGCTTGTATTTGGCGGGCAGGGGCGACACTGAAGCTTTCTTT
TRBJ2-3 - TRBV6-6 TRBD2 CASSLGLAGSTDTQYF TGTGCCAGCAGCCTAGGACTAGCGGGGAGCACAGATACGCAGTATTTT
TRBJ1-5 few TRBV6-1 TRBD1 CASSEEAGGNQPQHF TGTGCCAGCAGTGAAGAGGCAGGGGGAAATCAGCCCCAGCATTTT
TRBJ1-5 - TRBV5-5 TRBD1 CASSYRDRYSNQPQHF TGTGCCAGCAGCTACCGGGACAGGTATAGCAATCAGCCCCAGCATTTT
TRBJ1-2 - TRBV11-2 - CASSAARMRENPYGYTF TGTGCCAGCAGCGCGGCCCGGATGCGGGAAAACCCATATGGCTACACCTTC